This T cell receptor (beta chain) is drawn from a study of cytomegalovirus exposure and HLA in healthy donors. Of note for this clone: Its antigen is unidentified.

V lost 7 bases to trimming and J lost 0 bases, with 19 bases between them. Germline CDR1 reads LNHDA; CDR2 reads SQIVND (reference sequence). This CDR3 comprises 17 residues. Study-level points and caveats: Usually a TCR sequence was rare, but some public TCRs were found in many donors. A classifier reportedly called cytomegalovirus status with high sensitivity and specificity.

Only in-frame clones appear in the TCRdb table, and some are missing; sequencing was by immunoSEQ multiplex PCR. The data contain 98,000 or so clones, roughly 84% of them seen just once; the ten biggest clones take up around 3.1%. This sequence originates from a woman aged 18-35 years in good health and CMV-seronegative. V and J are TRBV19 and TRBJ1-3; a weak D match, TRBD1 (5 bases). The sample consisted of PBMCs. CDR3: CASKESEGPSSGNTIYF. The CDR3 nucleotides read TGTGCCAGTAAGGAGTCGGAGGGGCCAAGCTCTGGAAACACCATATATTTT.